The TCR beta chain described here comes from a study of blood T cell repertoires in COVID-19. Overall study: Samples taken during acute and convalescent COVID-19 were collected in the United States, Italy and Spain. From T cells, B-cell-depleted T cells, or PBMCs came the material, which was cDNA or gDNA.

The Seattle patients joined while their infection was active and were tracked longitudinally afterward. In the original processing: How many nucleated cells were present was estimated from reference gene primer amplification. Assay used: immunoSEQ multiplex PCR; TCRdb lists only in-frame clones, some missing. The DNA was the basis for D and trimming; V, J and clone size are from that table. The data hold some 180,000 clones, with approximately 91% observed a single time. There are 12 residues in the CDR3. The germline V gene has CDR1 MDHEN and CDR2 SYDVKM. Trimming shortened V by 0 bases and J by 7 bases, and 7 bases separated the two germline ends.

The gene calls are TRBV28 and TRBJ2-7; tentatively, D is TRBD2 (6 bases). The sequence was obtained from a young man with COVID-19, enrolled during active disease. Specimen: peripheral blood. CDR3 region: CASSLWEGEQYF. CDR3 DNA sequence: TGTGCCAGCAGTTTATGGGAGGGGGAGCAGTACTTC.